This TCR beta chain is from a study of cytomegalovirus exposure and HLA in healthy donors. Findings and limits, study-wide: Most TCR beta V segments were productive about 87% or about 30% of the time in an earlier analysis. Reported performance of the classifier showed diagnosis of cytomegalovirus status with high specificity and sensitivity.

Unrecorded immune exposure was likely among donors, who were nominally healthy when sampled. Germline V gene lookup returns CDR1 SGHRS and CDR2 YFSETQ. The CDR3 consists of 16 residues. V dropped 0 bases and J dropped 8 bases, with 17 bases sitting between them. Points on this clone: Its antigen is as yet unknown.

With 60 Vbeta and 13 Jbeta primers, the PCR was carried out. Clones were read by immunoSEQ multiplex PCR, and TCRdb kept only the in-frame ones, dropping some. The sample includes 65,000 to 85,000 clones, around 63% of them seen just once. The sequenced sample was PBMCs. The receptor's source is a woman in her 30s in good health and CMV-seronegative. The chain combines TRBV5-1 with TRBJ1-4; D is unresolved. This CDR3 reads CASSLGATGDGEKLFF. CDR3 DNA: TGCGCCAGCAGCTTGGGGGCCACCGGCGATGGGGAAAAACTGTTTTTT. Full variable domain (rest looked up from reference TRBV5-1 and TRBJ1-4): KAGVTQTPRYLIKTRGQQVTLSCSPISGHRSVSWYQQTPGQGLQFLFEYFSETQRNKGNFPGRFSGRQFSNSRSEMNVSTLELGDSALYLCASSLGATGDGEKLFFGSGTQLSVL.